A single sample gave rise to the 12 T cell receptor beta chains below, sequenced in a study of OX40 agonist ivuxolimab in advanced cancers. Libraries were prepared by immunoSEQ multiplex PCR; TCRdb keeps only in-frame clonotypes and omits some of them. The sample contains tens of thousands of clones, approximately 89% of which appear only once. The starting material was CD4+ or CD8+ T cells sorted from blood, obtained in a trial of the OX40 agonist ivuxolimab. These receptors were taken from an adult with an advanced solid tumor such as melanoma, head and neck, liver or kidney cancer.

The gene calls are TRBV5-5 and TRBJ2-7; 10 bases are shared with TRBD2. There are 18 residues in the CDR3. J gave up 2 bases and V 1 base, and 12 bases lay outside the gene matches. Germline V gene sequence: CDR1 SGHKS, CDR2 YYEKEE (reference sequence). The CDR3 DNA reads as TGTGCCAGCAGCTTGTCCCCCCAGACTAGCGGGCCCACCTACGAGCAGTACTTC. Its translation is CASSLSPQTSGPTYEQYF.

The chain combines TRBV7-8 with TRBJ1-6; a possible D gene is TRBD1 (6 bases). CDR1 is SGHVS, CDR2 FQNEAQ, per germline. Trimming pared 1 base from V and 8 bases from J, leaving 12 bases between. The CDR3 sequence is 15 residues long. This CDR3 reads CASSLEGQVYSPLHF. CDR3 in DNA: TGTGCCAGCAGCTTAGAGGGACAAGTTTATTCACCCCTCCACTTT.

The chain has TRBV19 and TRBJ2-7; D gene ambiguous. Germline CDR1 LNHDA, CDR2 SQIVND (reference sequence). V was pared by 5 bases and J by 3 bases, with 11 bases between. This CDR3 comprises 13 residues. As DNA, the CDR3 is TGTGCCAGTAGTCCACCCCCCTTCTACGAGCAGTACTTC. This sequence encodes CASSPPPFYEQYF. Using reference TRBV19 and TRBJ2-7 for the parts outside the CDR3, the full variable domain is DGGITQSPKYLFRKEGQNVTLSCEQNLNHDAMYWYRQDPGQGLRLIYYSQIVNDFQKGDIAEGYSVSREKKESFPLTVTSAQKNPTAFYLCASSPPPFYEQYFGPGTRLTVT.

V is TRBV5-1 and J is TRBJ2-1, with 8 bases aligning to TRBD2. The V gene end was trimmed by 5 bases and the J gene end by 4 bases; junction bases not matched to a gene: 8. The CDR3 loop spans 15 amino acids. The germline gives CDR1 SGHRS, CDR2 YFSETQ. The CDR3 region has the DNA TGCGCCAGCAGTCCGACTAGCGAGAGTTACAATGAGCAGTTCTTC. Translated: CASSPTSESYNEQFF.

In its sample, this clone was seen a few times. CDR3 DNA: TGTGCCAGCAGCTTCGGCAGTTCAGGAGCTTTCTTT. It encodes CASSFGSSGAFF. This chain connects TRBV7-2 to TRBJ1-1; D not certain. The CDR3 loop spans 12 amino acids. Germline-derived CDR1 and CDR2 are SGHTA and FQGNSA. Trimming took off 3 bases at V and 10 bases at J, with 12 bases between the two ends.

The chain employs TRBV25-1 and TRBJ2-7, with D possibly TRBD1 on 5 matching bases. CDR1 and CDR2 from the germline V gene are MGHDK and SYGVNS. CDR3 length: 14 amino acids. The V end lost 4 bases, the J end lost 0 bases, and 10 bases lay between the germline ends. The chain's CDR3 is CASSATGNSYEQYF. The CDR3 coding sequence is TGTGCCAGCAGTGCAACAGGAAACTCCTACGAGCAGTACTTC.

This clone is a singleton in its sample. A much larger clone differs from this one at a single base, so this may be a read error. The chain carries TRBV13 and TRBJ2-5; D call uncertain. The CDR3 has 12 amino acids. CDR1 is PRHDT and CDR2 is FYEKMQ in the germline V gene (reference sequence). Trimming pared 3 bases from V and 0 bases from J, leaving 2 bases between. In nucleotides, the CDR3 is TGTGCCAGCAGCTTGTACCAAGAGACCCAGTACTTC. Protein product: CASSLYQETQYF.

CDR3 in DNA: TGTGCCAGCAGTCTAACTAGCAGTTACAATGAGCAGTTCTTC. Translation: CASSLTSSYNEQFF. The gene calls are TRBV27 and TRBJ2-1; weak D call: TRBD2 (6 bases). The CDR3 runs to 14 residues. V was pared by 5 bases and J by 4 bases, with 12 bases between. Germline CDR1 reads MNHEY; CDR2 reads SMNVEV (reference sequence).

J is TRBJ2-7 and V is TRBV10-2, with no clear D. The CDR3 loop spans 15 amino acids. The V and J ends lost 2 bases and 2 bases respectively, with 13 bases between them. CDR1 WSHSY and CDR2 SAAADI come from the germline V gene. This CDR3 reads CASSESFKGPYEQYF. The CDR3 DNA is TGCGCCAGCAGTGAGAGTTTTAAGGGTCCCTACGAGCAGTACTTC.

The chain uses TRBV9 and TRBJ2-7; the match to TRBD1 covers 10 bases. The germline gives CDR1 SGDLS, CDR2 YYNGEE. The CDR3 contains 21 residues. V gave up 0 bases and J gave up 2 bases; unmatched junction bases: 20. The CDR3 loop reads CASSVAITGTGEVLGPYEQYF. CDR3 nucleotide sequence: TGTGCCAGCAGCGTAGCGATAACCGGGACAGGGGAGGTGCTAGGACCCTACGAGCAGTACTTC.

The CDR3 is CASSWDRGAEAFF. CDR3 in DNA: TGTGCCAGCAGCTGGGACAGGGGAGCTGAAGCTTTCTTT. The genes are TRBV5-6 and TRBJ1-1; 10 bases match TRBD1. Trimming took 3 bases from V and 6 from J; bases not matched to a gene: 2. This CDR3 is 13 amino acids long. In germline, CDR1 is SGHDT, CDR2 YYEEEE.

The V call is TRBV29-1, the J call TRBJ1-1; 8 nucleotides agree with TRBD1. Per the germline V gene, CDR1 is SQVTM and CDR2 is ANQGSEA. CDR3 length equals 13 residues. The CDR3 protein is CSFSFRTGTEAFF. The CDR3 nucleotides read TGCAGTTTTTCCTTCAGGACAGGGACTGAAGCTTTCTTT. The whole variable domain, filled in from reference TRBV29-1 and TRBJ1-1, reads SAVISQKPSRDICQRGTSLTIQCQVDSQVTMMFWYRQQPGQSLTLIATANQGSEATYESGFVIDKFPISRPNLTFSTLTVSNMSPEDSSIYLCSFSFRTGTEAFFGQGTRLTVV.